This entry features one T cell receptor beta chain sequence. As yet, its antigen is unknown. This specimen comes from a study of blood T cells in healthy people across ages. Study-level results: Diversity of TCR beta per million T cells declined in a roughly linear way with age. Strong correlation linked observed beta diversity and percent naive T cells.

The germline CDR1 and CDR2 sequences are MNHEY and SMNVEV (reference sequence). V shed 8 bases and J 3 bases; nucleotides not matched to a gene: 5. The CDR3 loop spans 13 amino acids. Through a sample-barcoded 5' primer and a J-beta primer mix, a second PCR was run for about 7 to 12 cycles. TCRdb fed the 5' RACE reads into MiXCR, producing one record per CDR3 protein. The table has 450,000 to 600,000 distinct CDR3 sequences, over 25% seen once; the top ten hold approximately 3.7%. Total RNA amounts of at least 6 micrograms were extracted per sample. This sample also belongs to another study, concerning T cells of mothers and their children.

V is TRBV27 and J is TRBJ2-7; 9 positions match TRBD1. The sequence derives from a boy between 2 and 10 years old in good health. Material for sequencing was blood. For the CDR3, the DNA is TGTGCCAGCGGGACGGGACAGGGCTACGAGCAGTACTTC. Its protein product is CASGTGQGYEQYF.